The T cell receptor (beta chain) under discussion was sequenced for a study of cytomegalovirus exposure and HLA in healthy donors. Study context: From HLA-typed donors, an early data release held about 92 million unique TCRs.

In regard to this clone: Its target is unknown.

Germline V gene data show CDR1 as SGHAT and CDR2 as FQNNGV. V gave up 1 base and J gave up 2 bases, with 10 bases separating them. The CDR3 contains 15 residues. PCR involved 60 Vbeta and 13 Jbeta primers. The protocol was immunoSEQ multiplex PCR, while the TCRdb copy is restricted to in-frame clones and leaves out a portion. This sample's table has under 100,000 clones. Study conclusions and caveats: Altogether, some 170 TCR beta chains were recorded as cytomegalovirus-associated. No immune exposure information besides CMV serostatus was available. In a later analysis, a genetic analysis reported fewer productive-TCR N-insertions in an Asian-associated ancestry cluster than the cohort average.

The receptor was isolated from a man in his thirties or forties in good health and CMV-seronegative. The chain recombines TRBV11-2 with TRBJ2-3; possible D gene TRBD1, 6 bases. Input material: PBMCs. CDR3 sequence (DNA): TGTGCCAGCAGCTTAGCCCACAGGGCCACAGATACGCAGTATTTT. It yields the protein CASSLAHRATDTQYF.